These T cell receptor beta chains were read from a single sample in a study of identical twins. TCRdb used MiXCR to reprocess the 5' RACE reads, holding one entry per CDR3 protein. The table records under 1 million distinct CDR3 sequences, around an eighth of them present only once. The data also belong to a second study, concerning yellow fever vaccine responses in identical twins.

Sequencing used PBMCs. The receptors were sampled from a woman under 30 in good health. CDR3s include the opening cysteine and the closing phenylalanine or tryptophan. The D gene is left open where the match is weak. Rows give clone size only sometimes, using once, few, many, or a class for an expanded clone.

v_gene	abundance	d_gene	j_gene	CDR3nt	CDR3aa
TRBV20-1	few	NA	TRBJ1-2	TGCAGTGCTAGGGACAGCGCCTACTATGGCTACACCTTC	CSARDSAYYGYTF
TRBV7-8	NA	TRBD2	TRBJ2-1	TGTGCCAGCAGCGCGTCTAGCGGGGGCTACAATGAGCAGTTCTTC	CASSASSGGYNEQFF
TRBV20-1	few	NA	TRBJ2-2	TGCAGTGCTCCTGCTGAGGGGACTCCTAACACCGGGGAGCTGTTTTTT	CSAPAEGTPNTGELFF
TRBV24-1	few	TRBD2	TRBJ2-2	TGTGCCACCAGTGATCCAGCGGGGGGCCCTATCGGGGAGCTGTTTTTT	CATSDPAGGPIGELFF
TRBV7-2	NA	NA	TRBJ2-1	TGTGCCAGCAGCTTGTACGGGGGTGAGCAGTTCTTC	CASSLYGGEQFF
TRBV5-5	many	NA	TRBJ1-6	TGTGCCAGCAGCTTACAAACGGGGGTGTATAATTCACCCCTCCACTTT	CASSLQTGVYNSPLHF
TRBV7-2	many	NA	TRBJ2-3	TGTGCCAGCAGCTTAGTAGCATCTAGCACAGATACGCAGTATTTT	CASSLVASSTDTQYF
TRBV6-1	NA	NA	TRBJ2-5	TGTGCCAGCAGCGAACTCGGACAGCCCCAAGAGACCCAGTACTTC	CASSELGQPQETQYF
TRBV3-1	once	NA	TRBJ2-5	TGTGCCAGCAGCCAGGAGGGGCGCGGTGGTGAGGAGGGAAGCGAGACCCAGTACTTC	CASSQEGRGGEEGSETQYF
TRBV4-1	NA	NA	TRBJ2-3	TGCGCCAGCAGCCAAGAATTACTAGGCGTCCGGTCCCTCACAGATACGCAGTATTTT	CASSQELLGVRSLTDTQYF
TRBV19	NA	NA	TRBJ1-4	TGTGCCAGTAGTACCCCCGGGACGGGGGATGAAAAACTGTTTTTT	CASSTPGTGDEKLFF
TRBV6-5	few	TRBD1	TRBJ1-6	TGTGCCAGCAGTTACACCGGACAGGGGGTATCACCCCTCCACTTT	CASSYTGQGVSPLHF
TRBV12-5	NA	TRBD2	TRBJ2-1	TGTGCTAGTGCGGTCGCGGGAGGCAATGAGCAGTTCTTC	CASAVAGGNEQFF
TRBV7-9	few	TRBD1	TRBJ2-1	TGTGCCAGCAGCTTAGTCCAGGGGGCTTACAATGAGCAGTTCTTC	CASSLVQGAYNEQFF
TRBV28	many	TRBD1	TRBJ2-1	TGTGCCAGCAGGTTTCCCAATACAGGGGATGGTGAGCAGTTCTTC	CASRFPNTGDGEQFF
TRBV14	NA	TRBD1	TRBJ2-2	TGTGCCAGCAGCCGGACAGGGGAGCGGAACACCGGGGAGCTGTTTTTT	CASSRTGERNTGELFF
TRBV5-1	many	NA	TRBJ2-1	TGCGCCACAATCGGCAGCTCAGGGTCGCAGTTCTTC	CATIGSSGSQFF
TRBV20-1	NA	NA	TRBJ1-6	TGCAGTGCTAGTTTTCCCAATTCACCCCTCCACTTT	CSASFPNSPLHF
TRBV6-1	few	NA	TRBJ1-3	TGTGCCAGCAGACCTCCGGGGGGCAGTGGAAACACCATATATTTT	CASRPPGGSGNTIYF
TRBV7-8	few	NA	TRBJ2-2	TGTGCCAGCAGCTCCTTTTCTTCGGGAGTCCGGAGAACCGGGGAGCTGTTTTTT	CASSSFSSGVRRTGELFF
TRBV5-1	NA	TRBD2	TRBJ2-1	TGCGCCAGCAGCTTGGTTCCCGGGAGGGCTACGAATGAGCAGTTCTTC	CASSLVPGRATNEQFF
TRBV12-3/TRBV12-4	NA	NA	TRBJ1-2	TGTGCCAGCAGTGCCGGGACCTATACGAACTATGGCTACACCTTC	CASSAGTYTNYGYTF
TRBV6-6	NA	TRBD1	TRBJ1-2	TGTGCCAGCAGTCCAACAGGGGGCCATGGCTACACCTTC	CASSPTGGHGYTF
TRBV28	NA	NA	TRBJ1-5	TGTGCCAGCAGTACGGAAAATCAGCCCCAGCATTTT	CASSTENQPQHF
TRBV3-1	few	TRBD2	TRBJ2-1	TGTGCCAGCAGCCAAGTGTGGGGGGGAGCTGGCTACAATGAGCAGTTCTTC	CASSQVWGGAGYNEQFF
TRBV28	NA	NA	TRBJ1-3	TGTGCCAGCAGTTCACTGGGGCACCGGTTAAGCTCTGGAAACACCATATATTTT	CASSSLGHRLSSGNTIYF
TRBV27	NA	TRBD1	TRBJ1-2	TGTGCCAGCAGTTGGACAGGGGGGTCGGGTGGCTACACCTTC	CASSWTGGSGGYTF
TRBV19	few	TRBD1	TRBJ2-1	TGTGCCAGTAGTAATGCCCCCGGGACAGCATACAATGAGCAGTTCTTC	CASSNAPGTAYNEQFF
TRBV19	NA	NA	TRBJ2-2	TGTGCCAGTACCTCTAGACCGGGACTGAACGGGGAGCTGTTTTTT	CASTSRPGLNGELFF
TRBV10-3	few	NA	TRBJ2-3	TGTGCCTCACGGACCTCCATCAACACAGATACGCAGTATTTT	CASRTSINTDTQYF
TRBV28	NA	TRBD2	TRBJ2-7	TGTGCCAGCAGTACCTCCGGGACTAGCGGACGCTACGAGCAGTACTTC	CASSTSGTSGRYEQYF
TRBV10-3	many	TRBD1	TRBJ2-5	TGTGCCATCAGTGAGGGTACCGGGACAGGGGTTCAAGAGACCCAGTACTTC	CAISEGTGTGVQETQYF
TRBV5-1	NA	NA	TRBJ2-6	TGCGCCAGCAGCTTGGTTCTCAGCTCTGGGGCCAACGTCCTGACTTTC	CASSLVLSSGANVLTF
TRBV7-9	few	TRBD1	TRBJ1-2	TGTGCCAGCAGCTTAGATATCGGGACAGCCTATGGCTACACCTTC	CASSLDIGTAYGYTF
TRBV9	NA	TRBD2	TRBJ2-7	TGTGCCAGCGGTAGCGGGAGATCCTACGAGCAGTACTTC	CASGSGRSYEQYF
TRBV19	once	NA	TRBJ1-2	TGTGCCAGTAGTCCCTTGTTGACGGTACAAAACTATGGCTACACCTTC	CASSPLLTVQNYGYTF
TRBV12-3/TRBV12-4	many	NA	TRBJ1-5	TGTGCCAGCAGCCTCCGGGACCACAATCAGCCCCAGCATTTT	CASSLRDHNQPQHF
TRBV6-4	NA	TRBD1	TRBJ2-1	TGTGCCAGCAGTCCGGGACAGGGGGGGAGTGAGCAGTTCTTC	CASSPGQGGSEQFF
TRBV27	many	NA	TRBJ1-4	TGTGCCAGCAGTGGTCATGGGGGAAATGAAAAACTGTTTTTT	CASSGHGGNEKLFF
TRBV6-5	NA	TRBD2	TRBJ2-4	TGTGCCAGCAGTTACTCGGCTAGCGGGAGGAACATTCAGTACTTC	CASSYSASGRNIQYF
TRBV29-1	many	TRBD2	TRBJ2-4	TGCAGCGTTGGGGTTTCTAGCGGTATAGCCAAAAACATTCAGTACTTC	CSVGVSSGIAKNIQYF
TRBV5-1	few	NA	TRBJ2-1	TGCGCCAGCAGCACGGTAGCTGGGCGGGCGAATGAGCAGTTCTTC	CASSTVAGRANEQFF
TRBV4-1	NA	TRBD1	TRBJ1-4	TGCGCCAGCAGCCACGTACAGGGGGGAGAAAAACTGTTTTTT	CASSHVQGGEKLFF
TRBV20-1	few	NA	TRBJ2-7	TGCAGTGCTAGAGGTACGGCGGGAACCCAATACTACGAGCAGTACTTC	CSARGTAGTQYYEQYF
TRBV7-9	few	TRBD2	TRBJ2-5	TGTGCCAGCAGCACCCGCGGGGGGTCGGGGCAAGAGACCCAGTACTTC	CASSTRGGSGQETQYF
TRBV5-1	NA	NA	TRBJ2-1	TGCGCCAGCAGCTTGGCCCCAAACAGGGCTCAGTTCTTC	CASSLAPNRAQFF
TRBV28	NA	TRBD1	TRBJ2-3	TGTGCCAGCAGTCAGGGACAGCGCCTAATCACAGATACGCAGTATTTT	CASSQGQRLITDTQYF
TRBV20-1	few	TRBD1	TRBJ1-1	TGCAGTGCGAGGAAAACAGGGGCTGGAACTGAAGCTTTCTTT	CSARKTGAGTEAFF
TRBV12-3/TRBV12-4	NA	NA	TRBJ2-5	TGTGCCAGCAGCCCCTCGGACACACAAGAGACCCAGTACTTC	CASSPSDTQETQYF
TRBV2	few	NA	TRBJ2-1	TGTGCCAGCAGTGGGGGGTTCAATGCGAACAATGAGCAGTTCTTC	CASSGGFNANNEQFF
TRBV7-9	many	NA	TRBJ1-6	TGTGCCAGCAGCTTTAGGGCAGCTACTTCACCCCTCCACTTT	CASSFRAATSPLHF
TRBV20-1	NA	TRBD2	TRBJ2-7	TGCAGTGCAAGTTCTAGCGGGAGCTCCTACGAGCAGTACTTC	CSASSSGSSYEQYF
TRBV5-5	few	NA	TRBJ2-7	TGTGCCAGCAGCTTGCTTGAGATCTACGAGCAGTACTTC	CASSLLEIYEQYF
TRBV7-2	NA	TRBD1	TRBJ1-2	TGTGCCAGCAGCTTAGTGGGACAGGGCGATGGCTACACCTTC	CASSLVGQGDGYTF
TRBV9	NA	TRBD2	TRBJ2-7	TGTGCCAGCAGCGTCGGTAGCGGGAACTACTACGAGCAGTACTTC	CASSVGSGNYYEQYF
TRBV4-1	few	NA	TRBJ1-4	TGCGCCAGCAGCCAAGAGAATCAGGGAGCTAATGAAAAACTGTTTTTT	CASSQENQGANEKLFF
TRBV10-3	few	NA	TRBJ1-1	TGTGCCATCAGTGAAAAGGGGTGGGAGAACACTGAAGCTTTCTTT	CAISEKGWENTEAFF
TRBV10-3	few	TRBD2	TRBJ2-3	TGTGCCATTAGTGCTGTACTAGCGGGAGCAGATACGCAGTATTTT	CAISAVLAGADTQYF
TRBV7-9	NA	NA	TRBJ1-1	TGTGCCAGCACCCAGTGGCGCAATGAGGAAGCTTTCTTT	CASTQWRNEEAFF